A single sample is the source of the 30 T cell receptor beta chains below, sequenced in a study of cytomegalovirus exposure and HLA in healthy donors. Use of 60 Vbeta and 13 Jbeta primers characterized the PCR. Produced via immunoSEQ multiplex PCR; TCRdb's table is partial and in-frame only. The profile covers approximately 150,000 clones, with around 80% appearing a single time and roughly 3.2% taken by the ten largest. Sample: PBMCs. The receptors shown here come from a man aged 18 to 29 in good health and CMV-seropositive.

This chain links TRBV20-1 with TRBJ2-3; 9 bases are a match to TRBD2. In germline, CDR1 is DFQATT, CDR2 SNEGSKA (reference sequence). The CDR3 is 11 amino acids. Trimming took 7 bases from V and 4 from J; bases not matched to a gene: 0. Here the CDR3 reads CSGGRADTQYF. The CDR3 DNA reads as TGCAGTGGCGGGAGGGCAGATACGCAGTATTTT.

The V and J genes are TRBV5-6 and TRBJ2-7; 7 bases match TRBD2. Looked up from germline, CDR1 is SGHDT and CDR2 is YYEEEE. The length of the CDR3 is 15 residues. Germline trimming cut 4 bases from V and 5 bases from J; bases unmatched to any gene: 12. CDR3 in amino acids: CASSPPAGELHEQYF. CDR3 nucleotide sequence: TGTGCCAGCAGCCCTCCGGCGGGAGAGCTCCACGAGCAGTACTTC.

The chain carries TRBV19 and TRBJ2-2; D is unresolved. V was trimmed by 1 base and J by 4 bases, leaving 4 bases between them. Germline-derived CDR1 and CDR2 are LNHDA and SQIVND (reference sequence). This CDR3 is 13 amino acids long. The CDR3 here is CASSIGRTGELFF. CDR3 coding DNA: TGTGCCAGTAGTATAGGTCGCACCGGGGAGCTGTTTTTT.

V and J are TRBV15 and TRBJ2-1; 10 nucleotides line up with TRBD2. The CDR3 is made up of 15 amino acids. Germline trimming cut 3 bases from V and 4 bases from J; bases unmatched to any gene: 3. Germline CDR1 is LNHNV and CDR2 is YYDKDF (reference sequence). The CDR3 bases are TGTGCCACCAGCAGGGGACTAGCGTCTTACAATGAGCAGTTCTTC. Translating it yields CATSRGLASYNEQFF.

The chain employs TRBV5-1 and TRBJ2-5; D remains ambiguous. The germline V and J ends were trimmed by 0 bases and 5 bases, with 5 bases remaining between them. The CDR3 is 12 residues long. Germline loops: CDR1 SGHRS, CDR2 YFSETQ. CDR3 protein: CASSLDHETQYF. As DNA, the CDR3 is TGCGCCAGCAGCTTGGATCATGAGACCCAGTACTTC.

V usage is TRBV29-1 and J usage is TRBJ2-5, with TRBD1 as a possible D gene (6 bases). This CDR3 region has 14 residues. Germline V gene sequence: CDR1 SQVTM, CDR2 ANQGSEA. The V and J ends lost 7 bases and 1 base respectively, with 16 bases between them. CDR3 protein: CSGESRDTQETQYF. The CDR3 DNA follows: TGCAGCGGGGAATCCCGGGACACCCAAGAGACCCAGTACTTC.

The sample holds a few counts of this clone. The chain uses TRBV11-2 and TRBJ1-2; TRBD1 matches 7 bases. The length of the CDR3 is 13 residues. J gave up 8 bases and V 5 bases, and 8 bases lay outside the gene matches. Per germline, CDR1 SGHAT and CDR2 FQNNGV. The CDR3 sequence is CASSLDRTRGYTF. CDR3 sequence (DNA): TGTGCCAGCAGCCTGGACAGGACGAGGGGCTACACCTTC. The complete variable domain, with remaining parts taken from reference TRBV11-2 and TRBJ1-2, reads EAGVAQSPRYKIIEKRQSVAFWCNPISGHATLYWYQQILGQGPKLLIQFQNNGVVDDSQLPKDRFSAERLKGVDSTLKIQPAKLEDSAVYLCASSLDRTRGYTFGSGTRLTVV.

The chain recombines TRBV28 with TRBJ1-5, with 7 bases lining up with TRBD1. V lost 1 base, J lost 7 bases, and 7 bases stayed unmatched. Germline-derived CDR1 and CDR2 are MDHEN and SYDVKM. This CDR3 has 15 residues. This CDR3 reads CASSLYRTGGQPQHF. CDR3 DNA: TGTGCCAGCAGTTTATATAGGACAGGAGGGCAGCCCCAGCATTTT.

CDR3 protein: CASSREGVGINQPQHF. For the CDR3, the DNA is TGTGCCAGTAGTAGGGAGGGGGTTGGCATCAATCAGCCCCAGCATTTT. This chain links TRBV19 with TRBJ1-5, with D possibly TRBD1 on 6 matching bases. Germline CDR1 reads LNHDA; CDR2 reads SQIVND (reference sequence). V was trimmed by 4 bases and J by 3 bases, leaving 16 bases between them. The CDR3 is made up of 16 amino acids.

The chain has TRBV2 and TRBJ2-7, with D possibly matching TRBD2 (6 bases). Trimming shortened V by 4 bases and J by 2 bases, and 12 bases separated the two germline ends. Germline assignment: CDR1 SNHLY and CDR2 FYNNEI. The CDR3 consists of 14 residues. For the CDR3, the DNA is TGTGCCAGCAGTGTCGAGGAGGGGCCCTACGAGCAGTACTTC. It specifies CASSVEEGPYEQYF.

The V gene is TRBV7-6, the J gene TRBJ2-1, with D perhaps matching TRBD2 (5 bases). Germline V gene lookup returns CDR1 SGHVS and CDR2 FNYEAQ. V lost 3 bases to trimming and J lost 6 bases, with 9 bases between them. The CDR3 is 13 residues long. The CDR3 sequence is CASSLELGNEQFF. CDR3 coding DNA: TGTGCCAGCAGCTTGGAACTAGGCAATGAGCAGTTCTTC.

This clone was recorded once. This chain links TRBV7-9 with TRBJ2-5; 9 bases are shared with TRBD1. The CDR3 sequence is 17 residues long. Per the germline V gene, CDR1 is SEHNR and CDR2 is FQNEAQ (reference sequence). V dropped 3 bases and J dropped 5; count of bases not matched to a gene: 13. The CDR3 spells CASSLVWDREVKETQYF. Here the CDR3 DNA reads TGTGCCAGCAGCTTGGTATGGGACAGGGAAGTGAAGGAGACCCAGTACTTC.

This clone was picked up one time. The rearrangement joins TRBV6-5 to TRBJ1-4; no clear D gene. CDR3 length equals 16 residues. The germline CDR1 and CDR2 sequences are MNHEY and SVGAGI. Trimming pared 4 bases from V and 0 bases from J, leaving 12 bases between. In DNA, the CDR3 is TGTGCCAGCAGTTTGATCCCCTATTCAACTAATGAAAAACTGTTTTTT. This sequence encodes CASSLIPYSTNEKLFF.

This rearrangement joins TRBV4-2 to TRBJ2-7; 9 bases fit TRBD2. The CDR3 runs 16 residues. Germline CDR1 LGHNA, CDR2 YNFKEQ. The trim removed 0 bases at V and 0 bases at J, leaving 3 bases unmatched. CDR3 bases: TGTGCCAGCAGCCAAGATCTAGCGGGGATCTCCTACGAGCAGTACTTC. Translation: CASSQDLAGISYEQYF.

As DNA, the CDR3 is TGCGCCAGCAGCTTGCCCCTTCGGGGTAGCGGGGGAGAGACCCAGTACTTC. It is translated as CASSLPLRGSGGETQYF. The V call is TRBV5-1, the J call TRBJ2-5; 9 nucleotides agree with TRBD2. V lost 1 base and J lost 4; bases outside the gene matches: 11. Germline V gene lookup returns CDR1 SGHRS and CDR2 YFSETQ. The CDR3 covers 17 residues.

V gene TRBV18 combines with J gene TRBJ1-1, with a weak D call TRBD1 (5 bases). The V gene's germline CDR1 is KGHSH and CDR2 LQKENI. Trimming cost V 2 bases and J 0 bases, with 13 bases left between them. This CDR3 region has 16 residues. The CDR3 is CASSPSGGRLNTEAFF. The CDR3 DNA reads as TGTGCCAGCTCACCATCGGGGGGACGCTTGAACACTGAAGCTTTCTTT. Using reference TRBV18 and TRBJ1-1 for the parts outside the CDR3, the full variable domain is NAGVMQNPRHLVRRRGQEARLRCSPMKGHSHVYWYRQLPEEGLKFMVYLQKENIIDESGMPKERFSAEFPKEGPSILRIQQVVRGDSAAYFCASSPSGGRLNTEAFFGQGTRLTVV.

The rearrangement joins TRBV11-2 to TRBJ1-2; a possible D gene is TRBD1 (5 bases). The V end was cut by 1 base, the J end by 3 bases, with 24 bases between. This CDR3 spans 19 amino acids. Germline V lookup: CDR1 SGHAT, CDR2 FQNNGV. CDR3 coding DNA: TGTGCCAGCAGCTTAGTCCGTAGCAGCGATTCGGAGACAGACTATGGCTACACCTTC. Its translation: CASSLVRSSDSETDYGYTF.

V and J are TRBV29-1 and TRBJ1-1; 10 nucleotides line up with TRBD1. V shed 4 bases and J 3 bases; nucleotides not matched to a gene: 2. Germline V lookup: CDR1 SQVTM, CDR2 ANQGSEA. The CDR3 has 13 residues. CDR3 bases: TGCAGCGTTGGGGACAGGGGTTACACTGAAGCTTTCTTT. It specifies CSVGDRGYTEAFF.

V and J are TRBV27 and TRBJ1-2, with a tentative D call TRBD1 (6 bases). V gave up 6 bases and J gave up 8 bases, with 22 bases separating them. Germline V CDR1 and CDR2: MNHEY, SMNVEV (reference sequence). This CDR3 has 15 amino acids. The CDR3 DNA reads TGTGCCAGCAGCCCTTCTATGGGGGCGCCTCACGGCTACACCTTC. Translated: CASSPSMGAPHGYTF.

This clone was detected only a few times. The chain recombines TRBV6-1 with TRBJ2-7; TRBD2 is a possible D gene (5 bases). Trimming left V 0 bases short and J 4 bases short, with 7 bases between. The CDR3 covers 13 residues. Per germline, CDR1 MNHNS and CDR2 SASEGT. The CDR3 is CASSEARDYEQYF. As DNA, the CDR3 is TGTGCCAGCAGTGAAGCACGGGATTACGAGCAGTACTTC.

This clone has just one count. CDR3 DNA: TGTGCCAGCAGCTTGTCGTATAGCAATCAGCCCCAGCATTTT. Encoded protein: CASSLSYSNQPQHF. V and J are TRBV5-6 and TRBJ1-5; D uncertain. With 1 base removed from V and 0 bases from J, the gap between germline ends came to 5 bases. Germline-derived CDR1 and CDR2 are SGHDT and YYEEEE. The CDR3 consists of 14 residues.

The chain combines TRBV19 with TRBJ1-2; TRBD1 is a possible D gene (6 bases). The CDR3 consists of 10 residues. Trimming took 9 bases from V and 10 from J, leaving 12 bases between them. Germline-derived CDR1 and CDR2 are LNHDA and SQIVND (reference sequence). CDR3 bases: TGTGCCAGCGGGGACATATCCTACACCTTC. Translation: CASGDISYTF.

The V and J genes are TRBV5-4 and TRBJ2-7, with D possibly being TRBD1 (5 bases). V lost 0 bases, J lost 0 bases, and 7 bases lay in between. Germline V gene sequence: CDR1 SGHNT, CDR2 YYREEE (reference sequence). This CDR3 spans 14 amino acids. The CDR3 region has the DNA TGTGCCAGCAGCTTGGGGACAAGCTCCTACGAGCAGTACTTC. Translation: CASSLGTSSYEQYF.

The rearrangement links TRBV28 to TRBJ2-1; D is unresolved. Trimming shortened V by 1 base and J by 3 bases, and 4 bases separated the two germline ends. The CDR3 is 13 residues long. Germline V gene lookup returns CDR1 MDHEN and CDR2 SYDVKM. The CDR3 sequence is CASSLSGYNEQFF. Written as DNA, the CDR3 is TGTGCCAGCAGTTTATCGGGCTACAATGAGCAGTTCTTC.

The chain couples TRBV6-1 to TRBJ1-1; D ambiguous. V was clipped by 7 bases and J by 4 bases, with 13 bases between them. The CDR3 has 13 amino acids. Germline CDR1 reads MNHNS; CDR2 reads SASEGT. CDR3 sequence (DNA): TGTGCCAGCATCCTTCCAGGTGCCACTGAAGCTTTCTTT. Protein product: CASILPGATEAFF.

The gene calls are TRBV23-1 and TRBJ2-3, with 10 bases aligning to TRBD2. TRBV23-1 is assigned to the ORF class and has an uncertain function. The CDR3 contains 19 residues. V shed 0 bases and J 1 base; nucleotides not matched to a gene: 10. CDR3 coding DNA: TGCGCCAGCAGTCAATCAGCGGGAGGGCCGTCGGGGGGCACAGATACGCAGTATTTT. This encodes CASSQSAGGPSGGTDTQYF.

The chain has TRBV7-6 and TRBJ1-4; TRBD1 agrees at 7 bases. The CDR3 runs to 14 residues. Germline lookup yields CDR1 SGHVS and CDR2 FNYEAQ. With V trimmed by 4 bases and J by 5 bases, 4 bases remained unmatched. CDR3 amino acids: CASSSQGRNEKLFF. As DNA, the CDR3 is TGTGCCAGCAGCTCACAGGGGCGGAATGAAAAACTGTTTTTT.

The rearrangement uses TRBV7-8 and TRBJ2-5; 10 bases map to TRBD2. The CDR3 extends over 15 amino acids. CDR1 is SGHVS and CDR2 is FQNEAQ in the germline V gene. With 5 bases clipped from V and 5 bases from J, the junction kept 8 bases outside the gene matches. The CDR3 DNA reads TGTGCCAGCAGCGGACCGGGACTAGCGAGGGAGACCCAGTACTTC. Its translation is CASSGPGLARETQYF.

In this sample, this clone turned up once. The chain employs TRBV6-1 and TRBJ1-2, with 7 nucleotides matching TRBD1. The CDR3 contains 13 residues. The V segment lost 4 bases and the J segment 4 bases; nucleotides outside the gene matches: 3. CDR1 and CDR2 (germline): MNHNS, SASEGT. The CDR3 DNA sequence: TGTGCCAGCAGTGGACAGGGTAGCTATGGCTACACCTTC. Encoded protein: CASSGQGSYGYTF.

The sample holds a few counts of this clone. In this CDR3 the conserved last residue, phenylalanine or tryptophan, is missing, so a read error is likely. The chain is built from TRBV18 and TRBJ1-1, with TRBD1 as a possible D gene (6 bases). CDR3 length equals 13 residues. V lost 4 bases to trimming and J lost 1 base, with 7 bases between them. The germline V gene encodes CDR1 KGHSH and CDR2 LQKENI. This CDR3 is CASSQQGNTEAFL. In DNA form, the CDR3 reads TGTGCCAGCTCACAACAGGGGAACACTGAAGCTTTCCTT.